The rows below give T cell receptor beta chains drawn from one sample of a study of early T cells in non-severe SARS-CoV-2 infection. TCRdb processed the 5' RACE reads anew with MiXCR; each CDR3 protein has one entry. This table has some 45,000 distinct CDR3 sequences, about a tenth appearing once. The sample in question was whole blood, obtained at baseline. The receptors originated from an adult who was a healthcare worker with PCR-confirmed SARS-CoV-2 infection or an uninfected control (not recorded which). CDR3s include the opening cysteine and the closing phenylalanine or tryptophan. The D gene is left open where the match is weak. Size tells how often a clone was seen (once, few, many) or the class of an expanded clone, and some rows leave it out.

TRBV7-8	TRBJ2-1	.	few	CASSLDYGGSYNEQFF	TGTGCCAGCAGCTTAGATTACGGGGGATCCTACAATGAGCAGTTCTTC
TRBV20-1	TRBJ2-3	.	.	CSARGRAGTDTQYF	TGCAGTGCTAGGGGCCGGGCTGGCACAGATACGCAGTATTTT
TRBV20-1	TRBJ1-2	.	many	CSARPGGRGGYGYTF	TGCAGTGCCAGACCCGGGGGCAGGGGTGGCTATGGCTACACCTTC
TRBV7-6	TRBJ2-1	.	many	CASSSGEGRDEQFF	TGTGCCAGCAGCTCCGGTGAAGGGCGCGATGAGCAGTTCTTC
TRBV15	TRBJ1-1	.	few	CATSRGTAVNTEAFF	TGTGCCACCAGCAGAGGGACTGCCGTGAACACTGAAGCTTTCTTT
TRBV7-9	TRBJ2-1	.	few	CASSLAPGGYNEQFF	TGTGCCAGCAGCTTAGCCCCTGGGGGCTACAATGAGCAGTTCTTC
TRBV18	TRBJ1-5	.	many	CASSRMEGGNQPQHF	TGTGCCAGCTCACGCATGGAAGGGGGCAATCAGCCCCAGCATTTT
TRBV10-2	TRBJ2-5	.	few	CASSGAETQYF	TGCGCCAGCAGCGGGGCAGAGACCCAGTACTTC
TRBV29-1	TRBJ2-5	.	few	CSVVVGGETQYF	TGCAGCGTTGTTGTCGGAGGAGAGACCCAGTACTTC
TRBV12-3/TRBV12-4	TRBJ2-2	.	many	CASKIQPTGELFF	TGTGCCAGCAAAATCCAACCCACCGGGGAGCTGTTTTTT
TRBV7-2	TRBJ1-5	.	once	CASSFHSGNQPQHF	TGTGCCAGCAGCTTTCACAGCGGAAATCAGCCCCAGCATTTT
TRBV6-1	TRBJ2-1	.	.	CASSLAPLGEQFF	TGTGCCAGCAGCCTGGCCCCATTAGGTGAGCAGTTCTTC
TRBV6-2/TRBV6-3	TRBJ2-4	.	many	CASRPMDSKNIQYF	TGTGCCAGCAGACCCATGGATTCCAAAAACATTCAGTACTTC
TRBV7-9	TRBJ1-4	.	many	CASVRAGNEKLFF	TGTGCCAGCGTGAGGGCCGGCAATGAAAAACTGTTTTTT
TRBV29-1	TRBJ2-1	TRBD1	many	CSVPGQGDEQFF	TGCAGCGTGCCGGGACAGGGGGATGAGCAGTTCTTC
TRBV6-2/TRBV6-3	TRBJ1-1	.	many	CASSGGRGWAPMNTEAFF	TGTGCCAGCAGCGGAGGTAGGGGGTGGGCCCCTATGAACACTGAAGCTTTCTTT
TRBV24-1	TRBJ2-1	TRBD1	many	CATSAPGQGSNEQFF	TGTGCCACCAGTGCCCCGGGACAGGGATCCAATGAGCAGTTCTTC
TRBV18	TRBJ2-4	.	.	CASSPGTNNMNIQYF	TGTGCCAGCTCACCGGGGACGAATAACATGAACATTCAGTACTTC
TRBV24-1	TRBJ2-1	TRBD1	.	CATSEYDRDGWDEQFF	TGTGCCACCAGTGAATATGACAGGGATGGTTGGGATGAGCAGTTCTTC
TRBV7-9	TRBJ2-1	.	many	CASSLFSDEQFF	TGTGCCAGCAGCTTATTTAGCGATGAGCAGTTCTTC
TRBV15	TRBJ2-1	TRBD2	medium-sized	CATSTTSGGYNEQFF	TGTGCCACCAGCACGACTAGCGGGGGATACAATGAGCAGTTCTTC
TRBV28	TRBJ1-2	TRBD1	many	CASTPGGTGYYGYTF	TGTGCCAGCACCCCCGGCGGGACAGGGTACTATGGCTACACCTTC
TRBV6-4	TRBJ1-1	.	medium-sized	CASSDRDNTEAFF	TGTGCCAGCAGTGACCGGGACAACACTGAAGCTTTCTTT
TRBV28	TRBJ2-7	.	many	CASSLPLKRYEQYF	TGTGCCAGCAGTTTACCGCTTAAACGATACGAGCAGTACTTC
TRBV5-1	TRBJ2-7	.	few	CASSLLQSYEQYF	TGCGCCAGCAGCTTGCTCCAGTCCTACGAGCAGTACTTC
TRBV10-3	TRBJ1-1	TRBD1	.	CAISESTGTESTEAFF	TGTGCCATCAGTGAGTCCACCGGGACAGAGTCAACTGAAGCTTTCTTT
TRBV18	TRBJ1-1	.	.	CASSRISGTEQEAFF	TGTGCCAGCTCACGAATCTCCGGGACGGAACAAGAAGCTTTCTTT
TRBV12-5	TRBJ2-7	.	.	CASGRQPSYYEQYF	TGTGCTAGTGGCCGACAGCCCAGCTACTACGAGCAGTACTTC
TRBV28	TRBJ2-4	.	many	CASSFGDIQYF	TGTGCCAGCAGTTTCGGCGACATTCAGTACTTC
TRBV29-1	TRBJ2-7	.	.	CSVRDRFSYEQYF	TGCAGCGTGAGAGACAGGTTCTCCTACGAGCAGTACTTC
TRBV29-1	TRBJ2-1	TRBD1	.	CSVEGHDSDRTDSYNEQFF	TGCAGCGTTGAGGGCCATGATTCGGACAGGACCGATAGCTACAATGAGCAGTTCTTC
TRBV5-4	TRBJ2-2	TRBD2	.	CASSTKAGGDTGELFF	TGTGCCAGCAGCACAAAAGCGGGGGGCGACACCGGGGAGCTGTTTTTT
TRBV29-1	TRBJ1-2	.	many	CSVEDLGGNYGYTF	TGCAGCGTTGAAGATCTGGGCGGAAACTATGGCTACACCTTC
TRBV7-9	TRBJ2-1	TRBD2	.	CASSSSGRAYYNEQFF	TGTGCCAGCAGCAGTAGCGGGAGGGCCTACTACAATGAGCAGTTCTTC
TRBV6-2/TRBV6-3	TRBJ1-4	TRBD1	few	CASSSGTGTGLFF	TGTGCCAGCAGCAGCGGGACCGGGACAGGTCTGTTTTTT
TRBV5-4	TRBJ2-4	TRBD2	.	CASSHGTSGSLNIQYF	TGTGCCAGCAGCCACGGGACTAGCGGGAGTCTGAACATTCAGTACTTC
TRBV18	TRBJ2-4	TRBD1	many	CASSSGTGEAKNIQYF	TGTGCCAGCTCATCCGGGACAGGGGAGGCCAAAAACATTCAGTACTTC
TRBV18	TRBJ1-6	TRBD1	few	CASSPQGQGNSPLHF	TGTGCCAGCTCACCACAGGGACAGGGGAATTCACCCCTCCACTTT
TRBV5-5	TRBJ2-5	TRBD1	few	CASSPGQLQETQYF	TGTGCCAGCAGCCCGGGACAGCTCCAAGAGACCCAGTACTTC
TRBV20-1	TRBJ1-1	TRBD1	.	CSARRQGLRTTEAFF	TGCAGTGCTAGGAGACAGGGACTTCGAACGACTGAAGCTTTCTTT
TRBV19	TRBJ2-4	.	few	CASSRSFGKNIQYF	TGTGCCAGTAGCCGCTCCTTCGGGAAAAACATTCAGTACTTC
TRBV9	TRBJ2-3	.	few	CASSVEDTQYF	TGTGCCAGCAGCGTAGAGGATACGCAGTATTTT
TRBV7-9	TRBJ2-7	TRBD2	.	CASSPGLAAYEQYF	TGTGCCAGCAGCCCCGGACTAGCGGCATACGAGCAGTACTTC
TRBV5-1	TRBJ2-1	.	many	CASSLAGQSSYNEQFF	TGCGCCAGCAGCTTGGCGGGCCAAAGCTCCTACAATGAGCAGTTCTTC